The entry below gives a single TCR beta chain sequence along with its context. It was RNA transcripts that yielded the amplified TCR beta CDR3 regions. First-round RT-PCR with HTBI primers amplified the TCR CDR3 region. TCRdb called the multiplex PCR reads again in MiXCR, with one record for every CDR3 protein. The table records 270,000 or so distinct CDR3 sequences, about 25% of them present only once. The data were obtained in a study of T cells in Graves' hyperthyroidism and ophthalmopathy. This CDR3 region has 12 residues. The germline gives CDR1 LNHDA, CDR2 SQIVND (reference sequence). Trimming removed 7 bases from V and 3 bases from J, with 7 bases in between.

The sequence was collected from a man aged 35 to 55 with Graves' hyperthyroidism that later progressed to Graves' ophthalmopathy. The specimen was blood. J is TRBJ1-3 and V is TRBV19; the D gene is possibly TRBD1 (5 bases). The CDR3 DNA reads as TGTGCCAGTATAGGGGTTGGAAACACCATATATTTT. Translating gives CASIGVGNTIYF.